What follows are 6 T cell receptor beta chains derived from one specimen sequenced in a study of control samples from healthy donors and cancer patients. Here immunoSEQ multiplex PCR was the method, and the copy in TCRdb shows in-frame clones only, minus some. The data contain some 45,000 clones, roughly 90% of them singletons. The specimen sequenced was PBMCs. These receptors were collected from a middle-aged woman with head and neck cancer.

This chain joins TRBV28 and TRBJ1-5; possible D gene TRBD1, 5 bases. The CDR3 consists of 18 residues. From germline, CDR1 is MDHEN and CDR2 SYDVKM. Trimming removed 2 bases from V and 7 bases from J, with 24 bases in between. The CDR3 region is CASSLTSWGAGPRQPQHF. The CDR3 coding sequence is TGTGCCAGCAGTTTAACCTCCTGGGGCGCTGGACCAAGACAGCCCCAGCATTTT.

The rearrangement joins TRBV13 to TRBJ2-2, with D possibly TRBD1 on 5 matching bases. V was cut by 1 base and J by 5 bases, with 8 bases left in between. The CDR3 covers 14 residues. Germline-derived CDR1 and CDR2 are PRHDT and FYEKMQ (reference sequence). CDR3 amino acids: CASSLAQGTGELFF. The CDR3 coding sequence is TGTGCCAGCAGCTTAGCCCAGGGAACCGGGGAGCTGTTTTTT.

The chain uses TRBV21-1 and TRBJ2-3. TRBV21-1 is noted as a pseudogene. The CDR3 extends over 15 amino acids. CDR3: CASSKSYRATDTQYF. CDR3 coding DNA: TGTGCCAGCAGCAAAAGCTACCGGGCCACAGATACGCAGTATTTT.

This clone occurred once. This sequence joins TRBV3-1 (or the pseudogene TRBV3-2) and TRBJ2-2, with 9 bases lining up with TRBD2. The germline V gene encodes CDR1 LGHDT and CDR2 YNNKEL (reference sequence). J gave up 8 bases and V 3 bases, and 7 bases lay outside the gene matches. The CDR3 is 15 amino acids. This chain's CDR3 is CASSHPSGEGGELFF. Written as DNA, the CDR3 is TGTGCCAGCAGCCACCCTAGCGGGGAGGGGGGGGAGCTGTTTTTT.

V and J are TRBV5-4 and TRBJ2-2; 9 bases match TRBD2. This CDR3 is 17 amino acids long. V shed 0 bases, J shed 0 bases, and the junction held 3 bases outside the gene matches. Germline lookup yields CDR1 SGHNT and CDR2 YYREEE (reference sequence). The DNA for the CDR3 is TGTGCCAGCAGCTTGGGGGGCGGGAGGGCGAACACCGGGGAGCTGTTTTTT. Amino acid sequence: CASSLGGGRANTGELFF.

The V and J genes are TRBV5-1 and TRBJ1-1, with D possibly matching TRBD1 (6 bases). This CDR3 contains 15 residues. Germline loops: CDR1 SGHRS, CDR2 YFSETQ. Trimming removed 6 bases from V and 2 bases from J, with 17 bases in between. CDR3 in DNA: TGCGCCAGCACCCGGGGGCCCCCCTTTAACACTGAAGCTTTCTTT. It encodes CASTRGPPFNTEAFF.